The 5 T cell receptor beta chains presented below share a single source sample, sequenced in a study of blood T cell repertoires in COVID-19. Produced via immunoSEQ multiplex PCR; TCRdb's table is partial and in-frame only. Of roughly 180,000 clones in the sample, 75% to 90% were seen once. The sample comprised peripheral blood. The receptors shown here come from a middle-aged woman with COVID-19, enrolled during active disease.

CDR3 nucleotide sequence: TGTGCCAGCAGTCCTAATCCATACGAGCAGTACTTC. Residues: CASSPNPYEQYF. The J gene is TRBJ2-7, the V gene TRBV12-3 or TRBV12-4, with no clear D. The ends were cut back, 5 bases at V and 4 bases at J, with 9 bases in the middle. The CDR3 extends over 12 amino acids.

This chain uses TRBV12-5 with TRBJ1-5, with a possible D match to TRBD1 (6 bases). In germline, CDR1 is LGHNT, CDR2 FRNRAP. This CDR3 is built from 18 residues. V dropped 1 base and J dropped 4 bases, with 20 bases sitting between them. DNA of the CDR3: TGTGCTAGTGGTTTGGCACAGGGCGGGGGGCGAGTGAATCAGCCCCAGCATTTT. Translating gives CASGLAQGGGRVNQPQHF.

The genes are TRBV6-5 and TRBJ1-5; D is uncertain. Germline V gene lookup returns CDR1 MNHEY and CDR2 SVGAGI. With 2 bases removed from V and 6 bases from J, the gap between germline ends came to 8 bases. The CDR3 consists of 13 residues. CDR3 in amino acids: CASSYRGLQPQHF. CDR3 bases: TGTGCCAGCAGTTACAGAGGGCTTCAGCCCCAGCATTTT.

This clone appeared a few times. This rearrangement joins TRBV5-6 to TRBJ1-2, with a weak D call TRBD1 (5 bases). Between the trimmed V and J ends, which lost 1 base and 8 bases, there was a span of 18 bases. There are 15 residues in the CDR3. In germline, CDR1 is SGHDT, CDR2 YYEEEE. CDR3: CASSLNGGSGSGYTF. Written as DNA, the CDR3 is TGTGCCAGCAGCTTGAATGGGGGGTCCGGTTCCGGCTACACCTTC.

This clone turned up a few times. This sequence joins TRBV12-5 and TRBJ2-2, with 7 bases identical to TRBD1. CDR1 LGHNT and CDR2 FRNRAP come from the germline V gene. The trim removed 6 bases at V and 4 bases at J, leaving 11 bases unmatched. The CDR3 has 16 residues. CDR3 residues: CASGGKTGRFTGELFF. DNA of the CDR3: TGTGCTAGTGGGGGTAAGACAGGGAGATTCACCGGGGAGCTGTTTTTT.